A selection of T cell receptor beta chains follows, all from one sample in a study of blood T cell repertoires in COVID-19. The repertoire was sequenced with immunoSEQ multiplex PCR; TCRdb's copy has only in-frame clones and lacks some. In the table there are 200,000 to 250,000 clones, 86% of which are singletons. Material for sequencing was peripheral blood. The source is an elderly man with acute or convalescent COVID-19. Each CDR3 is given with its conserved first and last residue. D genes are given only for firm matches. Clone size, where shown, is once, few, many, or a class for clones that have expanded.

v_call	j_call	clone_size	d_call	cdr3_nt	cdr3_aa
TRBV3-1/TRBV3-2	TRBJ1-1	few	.	TGTGCCAGCAGCCAAATGACAGGAGAAGCTTTCTTT	CASSQMTGEAFF
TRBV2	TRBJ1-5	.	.	TGTGCCAGCAGTGAAGGCCACGGAGCCAATCAGCCCCAGCATTTT	CASSEGHGANQPQHF
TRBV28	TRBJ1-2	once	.	TGTGCCAGCAGTACGTCAGGCCGATTTTATGGCTACACCTTC	CASSTSGRFYGYTF
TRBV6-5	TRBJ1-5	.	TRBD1	TGTGCCAGCAGTCGGGACAGGGCGAATCAGCCCCAGCATTTT	CASSRDRANQPQHF
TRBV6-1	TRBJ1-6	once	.	TGTGCCAGCAGTGAACTACAGTCAACTAATTCACCCCTCCACTTT	CASSELQSTNSPLHF
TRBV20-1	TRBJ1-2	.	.	TGCAGTGCAGCGGGGGGGAAGGGCTACACCTTC	CSAAGGKGYTF
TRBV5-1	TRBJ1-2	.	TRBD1	TGCGCCAGCAGCTTGGCGAGGGGGCGTCCGGATGGCTACACCTTC	CASSLARGRPDGYTF
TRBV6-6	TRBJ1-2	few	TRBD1	TGTGCCAGCAGTTACTACTCGGACAGGGGCTACACCTTC	CASSYYSDRGYTF
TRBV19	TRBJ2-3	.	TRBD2	TGTGCCAGTAGTATCGGACTAGCGGGAGCTCCAGCCCGAGATACGCAGTATTTT	CASSIGLAGAPARDTQYF
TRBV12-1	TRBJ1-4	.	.	TGTGCCAGCAGCTTTCCGGGGATTGCAACTAATGAAAAACTGTTTTTT	CASSFPGIATNEKLFF
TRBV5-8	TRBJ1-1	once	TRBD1	TGTGCCAGCAGCCTGGGACAGGGGATAACTGAAGCTTTCTTT	CASSLGQGITEAFF
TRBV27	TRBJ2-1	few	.	TGTGCCAGCAGCCCGCGGGGACTTACAAATGAGCAGTTCTTC	CASSPRGLTNEQFF
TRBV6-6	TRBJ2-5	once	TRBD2	TGTGCCAGCAGAGGACTAGCGGCACAAGAGACCCAGTACTTC	CASRGLAAQETQYF
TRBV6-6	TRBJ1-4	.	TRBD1	TGTGCCAGCAGTCCGGGACAGGGGATTGGAAAACTGTTTTTT	CASSPGQGIGKLFF
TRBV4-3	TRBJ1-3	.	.	TGCGCCAGCAGCCAAGAAGGGACATTTCGCTCTGGAAACACCATATATTTT	CASSQEGTFRSGNTIYF
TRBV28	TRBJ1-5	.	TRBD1	TGTGCCAGCAGTTCCCCGACAGGGTTCTATCAGCCCCAGCATTTT	CASSSPTGFYQPQHF
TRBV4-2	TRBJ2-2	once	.	TGTGCCAGCAGCCAAGATAGGAGGTCTAGCGGGGAGCTGTTTTTT	CASSQDRRSSGELFF
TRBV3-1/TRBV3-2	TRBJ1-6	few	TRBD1	TGTGCCAGCAGCCCTGGGACAGGGAAGTCGTTAGGTAATTCACCCCTCCACTTT	CASSPGTGKSLGNSPLHF
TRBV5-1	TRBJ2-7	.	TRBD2	TGCGCCAGCTCCAACCGCGGGTTAGCGGGAGGGCCGACGTTCTCCTACGAGCAGTACTTC	CASSNRGLAGGPTFSYEQYF
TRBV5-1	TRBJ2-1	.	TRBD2	TGCGCCAGCACCAGGACTAGCGAACCATACAATGAGCAGTTCTTC	CASTRTSEPYNEQFF
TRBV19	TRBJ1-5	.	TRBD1	TGTGCCAGTAGAACGACAGGGTATTCAAGCAATCAGCCCCAGCATTTT	CASRTTGYSSNQPQHF
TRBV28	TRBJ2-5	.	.	TGTGCCAGGCAGGGCAGAGAGACCCAGTACTTC	CARQGRETQYF
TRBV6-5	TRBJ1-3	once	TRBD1	TGTGCCAGCAGCCGGGACAGGGGCTCTGGAAACACCATATATTTT	CASSRDRGSGNTIYF
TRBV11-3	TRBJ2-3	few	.	TGTGCCAGCAGCTTAATTCCTTGGCGGAGCACAGATACGCAGTATTTT	CASSLIPWRSTDTQYF
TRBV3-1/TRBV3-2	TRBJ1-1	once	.	TGTGCCAGCAGCCAAGGGGCGGGGGGCACTGAAGCTTTCTTT	CASSQGAGGTEAFF
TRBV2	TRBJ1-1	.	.	TGTGCCAGCAGTGAAGCACCGAACCGGTTTCAGGGAAGGGCTGAAGCTTTCTTT	CASSEAPNRFQGRAEAFF
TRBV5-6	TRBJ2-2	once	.	TGTGCCAGCAGCTCTAATTGGGGGGAGCTGTTTTTT	CASSSNWGELFF
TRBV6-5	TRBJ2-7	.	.	TGTGCCAGCAGTTACTCGGCAGGGGCGCTCTACGAGCAGTACTTC	CASSYSAGALYEQYF
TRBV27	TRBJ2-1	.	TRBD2	TGTGCCAGCAGTTTACTGCGGGGGAGCTCCTACAATGAGCAGTTCTTC	CASSLLRGSSYNEQFF
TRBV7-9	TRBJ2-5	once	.	TGTGCCAGCAGCTTAGGGGGTAGCGGCCAAGAGACCCAGTACTTC	CASSLGGSGQETQYF
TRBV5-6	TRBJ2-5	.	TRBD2	TGTGCCAGCAGCCCCTCGGGGGGGCGGGAGACCCAGTACTTC	CASSPSGGRETQYF
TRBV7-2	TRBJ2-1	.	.	TGTGCCAGCAGCTTAGGCCAGATAGGGAGGAATGAGCAGTTCTTC	CASSLGQIGRNEQFF
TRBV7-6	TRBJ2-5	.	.	TGTGCCAGCAGCTTCCGGGGGGCGGGAGAGACCCAGTACTTC	CASSFRGAGETQYF
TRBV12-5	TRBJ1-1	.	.	TGTGCTAGTGGTTTAGGACAGAACACTGAAGCTTTCTTT	CASGLGQNTEAFF
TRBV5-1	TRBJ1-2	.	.	TGCGCCAGCAGCCCCAGGGTCGAAAGCTATGGCTACACCTTC	CASSPRVESYGYTF
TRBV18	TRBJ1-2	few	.	TGTGCCAGCTCACCCGGGGTTTATGGCTACACCTTC	CASSPGVYGYTF
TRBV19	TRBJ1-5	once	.	TGTGCCAGGGGCGACAAACCTTCTATAAATAGCAATCAGCCCCAGCATTTT	CARGDKPSINSNQPQHF
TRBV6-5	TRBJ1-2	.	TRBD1	TGTGCCAGCAGTTACGTCGGGACAGGGAGCCTAAATGGCTACACCTTC	CASSYVGTGSLNGYTF
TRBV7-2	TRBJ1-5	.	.	TGTGCCAGCAGCTTCGGGGACAATCAGCCCCAGCATTTT	CASSFGDNQPQHF
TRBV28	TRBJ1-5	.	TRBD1	TGTGCCAGCAGTTCCGCCGGGACAGGAATCAATCAGCCCCAGCATTTT	CASSSAGTGINQPQHF
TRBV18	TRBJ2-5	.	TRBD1	TGTGCCAGCTCACCAGGGGGACAGGGGGAAGAGACCCAGTACTTC	CASSPGGQGEETQYF
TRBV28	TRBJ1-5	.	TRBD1	TGTGCCAGCATTTCCGGACAGGGAGTTTATCAGCCCCAGCATTTT	CASISGQGVYQPQHF
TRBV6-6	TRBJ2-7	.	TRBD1	TGTGCCAGCAGGGGGACAGGGACTTACGAGCAGTACTTC	CASRGTGTYEQYF
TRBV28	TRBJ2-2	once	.	TGTGCCAGCACCCGTGCGGGCCCGAACACCGGGGAGCTGTTTTTT	CASTRAGPNTGELFF
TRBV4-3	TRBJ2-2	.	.	TGCGCCAGCAGCCAAGGTCGCAGGTCAACCGGGGAGCTGTTTTTT	CASSQGRRSTGELFF
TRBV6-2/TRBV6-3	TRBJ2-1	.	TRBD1	TGTGCCAGCAGTTACGGGGGACAGAGCTCCTACAATGAGCAGTTCTTC	CASSYGGQSSYNEQFF
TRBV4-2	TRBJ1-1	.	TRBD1	TGTGCCAGCAGCCGGGACAGGGAAGCTTTCTTT	CASSRDREAFF
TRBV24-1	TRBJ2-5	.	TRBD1	TGTGCCACCAGTGATCCGGACAGGGGGCAGGTGGAGACCCAGTACTTC	CATSDPDRGQVETQYF
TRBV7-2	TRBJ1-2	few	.	TGTGCCAGCAGCTTACGAGGTACCTATGGCTACACCTTC	CASSLRGTYGYTF
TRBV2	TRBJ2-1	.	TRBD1	TGTGCCTCTCCGGGGGGGACAGGGGGCGCCAGCTCCTACAATGAGCAGTTCTTC	CASPGGTGGASSYNEQFF
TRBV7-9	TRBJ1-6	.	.	TGTGCCAGCAGCTTGAGGGAGGGCTCCTATAATTCACCCCTCCACTTT	CASSLREGSYNSPLHF
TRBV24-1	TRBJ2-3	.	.	TGTGCCACCAGTGAAGGACGGGAAAGCACAGATACGCAGTATTTT	CATSEGRESTDTQYF
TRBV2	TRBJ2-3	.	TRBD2	TGTGCCAACGTAGCGGGAGGATTTTCGGATACGCAGTATTTT	CANVAGGFSDTQYF
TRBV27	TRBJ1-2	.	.	TGTGCCAGCAGTTCCAGCAGGGGCTTGGGCTACACCTTC	CASSSSRGLGYTF
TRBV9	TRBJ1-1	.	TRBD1	TGTGCCAGCAGCTTTGGGGACAGCCTCACTGAAGCTTTCTTT	CASSFGDSLTEAFF
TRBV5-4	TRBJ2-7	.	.	TGTGCCAGCAGCTTCGGGGGAATATCGCGGGAGCAGTACTTC	CASSFGGISREQYF
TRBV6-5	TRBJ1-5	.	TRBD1	TGTGCCAGCAGTCGCGACAGGGTGAGGGGTCAGCCCCAGCATTTT	CASSRDRVRGQPQHF